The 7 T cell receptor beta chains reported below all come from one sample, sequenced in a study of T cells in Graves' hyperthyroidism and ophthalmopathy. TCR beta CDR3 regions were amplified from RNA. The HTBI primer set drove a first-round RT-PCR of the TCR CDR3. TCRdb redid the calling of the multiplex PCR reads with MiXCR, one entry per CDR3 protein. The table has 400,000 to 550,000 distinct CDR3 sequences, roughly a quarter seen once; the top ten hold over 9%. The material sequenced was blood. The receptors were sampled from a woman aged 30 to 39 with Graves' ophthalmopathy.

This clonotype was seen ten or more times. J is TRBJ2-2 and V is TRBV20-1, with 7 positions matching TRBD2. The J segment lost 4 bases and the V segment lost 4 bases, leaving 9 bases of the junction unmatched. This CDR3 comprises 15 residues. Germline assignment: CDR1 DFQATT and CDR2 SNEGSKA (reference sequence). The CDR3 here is CSANLKGRVTGELFF. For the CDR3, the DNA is TGCAGTGCTAACCTGAAGGGGAGGGTCACCGGGGAGCTGTTTTTT.

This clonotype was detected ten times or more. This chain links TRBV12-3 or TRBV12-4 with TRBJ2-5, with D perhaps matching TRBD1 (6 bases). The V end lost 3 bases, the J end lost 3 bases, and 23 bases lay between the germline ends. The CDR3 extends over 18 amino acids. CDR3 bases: TGTGCCAGCAGTTTTAGAGTGCTTGGACAGAGGGGAAAAGAGACCCAGTACTTC. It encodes CASSFRVLGQRGKETQYF.

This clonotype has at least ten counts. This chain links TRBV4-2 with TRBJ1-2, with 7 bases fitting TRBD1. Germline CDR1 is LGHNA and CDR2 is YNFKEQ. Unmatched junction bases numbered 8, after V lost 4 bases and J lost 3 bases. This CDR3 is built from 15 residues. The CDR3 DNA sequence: TGTGCCAGCAGCCCATACCTCGGGACAGACTATGGCTACACCTTC. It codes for CASSPYLGTDYGYTF.

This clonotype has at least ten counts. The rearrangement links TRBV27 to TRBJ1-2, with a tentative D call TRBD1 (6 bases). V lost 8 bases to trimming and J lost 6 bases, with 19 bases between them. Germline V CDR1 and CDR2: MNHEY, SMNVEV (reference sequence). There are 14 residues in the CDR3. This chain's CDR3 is CASGTFAQGDGYTF. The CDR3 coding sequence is TGTGCCAGCGGGACCTTCGCACAGGGAGATGGCTACACCTTC.

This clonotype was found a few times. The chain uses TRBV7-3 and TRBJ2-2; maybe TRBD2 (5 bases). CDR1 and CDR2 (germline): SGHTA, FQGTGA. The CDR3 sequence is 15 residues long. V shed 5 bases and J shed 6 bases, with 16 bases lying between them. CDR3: CASSPGDLDPGELFF. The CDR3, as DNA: TGTGCCAGCAGCCCCGGGGATCTGGACCCCGGGGAGCTGTTTTTT.

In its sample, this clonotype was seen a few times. The CDR3 nucleotides read TGTGCCAGCAGTTACTCGCCAGACTCCTATGGCTACACCTTC. The encoded protein is CASSYSPDSYGYTF. The chain combines TRBV6-5 with TRBJ1-2; unclear D gene. Trimming left V 0 bases short and J 4 bases short, with 9 bases between. The CDR3 is 14 residues long. Germline values: CDR1 MNHEY, CDR2 SVGAGI.

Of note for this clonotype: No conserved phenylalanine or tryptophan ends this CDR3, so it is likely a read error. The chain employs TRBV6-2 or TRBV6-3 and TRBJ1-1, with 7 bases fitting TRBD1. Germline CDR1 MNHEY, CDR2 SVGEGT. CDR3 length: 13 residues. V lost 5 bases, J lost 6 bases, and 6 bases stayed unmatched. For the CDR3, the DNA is TGTGCCAGCAGTCCCCGACAGGGCCCTGAAGCTTTCGTG. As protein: CASSPRQGPEAFV.